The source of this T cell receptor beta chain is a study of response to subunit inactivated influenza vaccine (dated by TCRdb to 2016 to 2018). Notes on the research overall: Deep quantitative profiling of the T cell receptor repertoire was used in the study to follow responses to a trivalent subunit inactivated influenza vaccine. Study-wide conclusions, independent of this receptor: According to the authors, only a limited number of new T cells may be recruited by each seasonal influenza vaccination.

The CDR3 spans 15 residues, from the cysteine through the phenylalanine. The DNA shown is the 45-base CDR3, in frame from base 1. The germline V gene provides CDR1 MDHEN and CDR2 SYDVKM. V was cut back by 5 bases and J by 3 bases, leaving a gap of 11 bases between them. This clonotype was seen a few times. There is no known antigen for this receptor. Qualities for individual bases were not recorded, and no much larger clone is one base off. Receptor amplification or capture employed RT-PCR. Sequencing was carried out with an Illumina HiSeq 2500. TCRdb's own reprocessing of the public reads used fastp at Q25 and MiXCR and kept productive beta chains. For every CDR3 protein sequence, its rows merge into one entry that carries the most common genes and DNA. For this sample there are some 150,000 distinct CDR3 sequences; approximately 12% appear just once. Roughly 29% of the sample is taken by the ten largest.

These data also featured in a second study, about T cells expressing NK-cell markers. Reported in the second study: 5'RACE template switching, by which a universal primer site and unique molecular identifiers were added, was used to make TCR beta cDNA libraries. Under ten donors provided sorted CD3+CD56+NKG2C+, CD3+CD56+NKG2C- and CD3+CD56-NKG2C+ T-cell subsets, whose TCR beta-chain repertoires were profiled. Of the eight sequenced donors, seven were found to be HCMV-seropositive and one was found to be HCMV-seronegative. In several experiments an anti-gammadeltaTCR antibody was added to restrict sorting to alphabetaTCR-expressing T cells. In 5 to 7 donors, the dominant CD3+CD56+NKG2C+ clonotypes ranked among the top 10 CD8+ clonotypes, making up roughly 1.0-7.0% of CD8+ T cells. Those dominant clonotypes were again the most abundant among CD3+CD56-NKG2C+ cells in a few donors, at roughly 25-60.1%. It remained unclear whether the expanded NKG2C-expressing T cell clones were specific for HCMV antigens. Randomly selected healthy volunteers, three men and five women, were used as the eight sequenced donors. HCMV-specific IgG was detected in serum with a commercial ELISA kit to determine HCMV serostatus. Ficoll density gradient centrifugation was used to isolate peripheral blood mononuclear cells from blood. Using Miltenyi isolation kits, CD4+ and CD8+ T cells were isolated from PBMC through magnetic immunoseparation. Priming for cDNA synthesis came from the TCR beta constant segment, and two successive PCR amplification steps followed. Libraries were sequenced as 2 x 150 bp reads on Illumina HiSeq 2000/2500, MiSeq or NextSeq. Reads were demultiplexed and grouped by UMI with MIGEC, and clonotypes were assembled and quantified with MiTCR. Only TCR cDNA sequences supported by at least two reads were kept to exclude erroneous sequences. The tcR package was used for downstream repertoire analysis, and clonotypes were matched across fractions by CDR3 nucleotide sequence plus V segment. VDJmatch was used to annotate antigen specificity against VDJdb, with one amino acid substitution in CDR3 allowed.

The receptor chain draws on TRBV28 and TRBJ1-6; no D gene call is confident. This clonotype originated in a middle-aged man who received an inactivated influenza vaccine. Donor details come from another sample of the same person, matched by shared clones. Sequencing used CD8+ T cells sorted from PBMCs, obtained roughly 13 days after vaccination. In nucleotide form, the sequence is TGTGCCAGCAGTCAGGACGGAAACTATAATTCACCCCTCCACTTT. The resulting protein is CASSQDGNYNSPLHF.